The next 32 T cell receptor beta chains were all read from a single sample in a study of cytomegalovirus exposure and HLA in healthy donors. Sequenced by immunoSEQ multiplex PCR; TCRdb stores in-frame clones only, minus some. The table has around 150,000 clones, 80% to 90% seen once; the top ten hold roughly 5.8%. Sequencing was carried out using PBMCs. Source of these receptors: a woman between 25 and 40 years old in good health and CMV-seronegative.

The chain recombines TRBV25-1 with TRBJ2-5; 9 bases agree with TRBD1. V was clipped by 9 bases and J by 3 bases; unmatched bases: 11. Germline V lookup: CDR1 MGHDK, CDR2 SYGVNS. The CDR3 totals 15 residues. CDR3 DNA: TGTGCCAGTAGAGGGAACGGACAGGGGAAAGAGACCCAGTACTTC. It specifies CASRGNGQGKETQYF.

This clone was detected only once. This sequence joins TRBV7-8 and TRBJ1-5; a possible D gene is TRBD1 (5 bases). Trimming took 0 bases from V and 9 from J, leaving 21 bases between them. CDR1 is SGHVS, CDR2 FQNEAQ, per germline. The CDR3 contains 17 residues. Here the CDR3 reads CASSLAVRGTETGPQHF. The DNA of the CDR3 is TGTGCCAGCAGCTTAGCCGTTAGGGGAACCGAAACCGGGCCCCAGCATTTT.

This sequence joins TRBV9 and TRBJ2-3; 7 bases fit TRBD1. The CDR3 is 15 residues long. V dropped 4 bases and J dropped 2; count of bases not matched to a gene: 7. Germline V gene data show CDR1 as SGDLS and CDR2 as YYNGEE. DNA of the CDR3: TGTGCCAGCAGCCCCCAGGGGGACCCCACAGATACGCAGTATTTT. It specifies CASSPQGDPTDTQYF.

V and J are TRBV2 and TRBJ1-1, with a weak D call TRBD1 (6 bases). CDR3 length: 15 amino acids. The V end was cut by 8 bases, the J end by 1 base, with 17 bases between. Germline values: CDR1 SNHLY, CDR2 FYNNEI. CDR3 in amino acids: CASRLLQTGNTEAFF. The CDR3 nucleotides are TGTGCCAGCCGGCTTCTTCAGACAGGGAACACTGAAGCTTTCTTT.

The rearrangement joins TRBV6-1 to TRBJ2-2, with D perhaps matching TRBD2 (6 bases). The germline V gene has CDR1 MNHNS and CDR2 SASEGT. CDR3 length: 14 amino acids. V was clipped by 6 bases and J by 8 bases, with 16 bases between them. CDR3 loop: CASRRMGGAGELFF. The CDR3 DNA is TGTGCCAGCAGGCGCATGGGGGGAGCAGGGGAGCTGTTTTTT.

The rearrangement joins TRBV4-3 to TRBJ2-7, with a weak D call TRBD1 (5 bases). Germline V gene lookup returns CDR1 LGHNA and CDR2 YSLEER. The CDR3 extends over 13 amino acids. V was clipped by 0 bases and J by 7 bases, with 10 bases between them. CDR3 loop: CASSQEWGGEQYF. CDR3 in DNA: TGCGCCAGCAGCCAAGAGTGGGGCGGAGAGCAGTACTTC.

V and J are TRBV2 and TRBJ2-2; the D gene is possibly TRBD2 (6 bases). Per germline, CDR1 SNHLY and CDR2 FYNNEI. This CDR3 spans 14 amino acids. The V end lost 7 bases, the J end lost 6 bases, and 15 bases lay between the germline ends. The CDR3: CASIPGGKAGELFF. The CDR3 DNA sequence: TGTGCCAGCATCCCCGGCGGGAAGGCCGGGGAGCTGTTTTTT.

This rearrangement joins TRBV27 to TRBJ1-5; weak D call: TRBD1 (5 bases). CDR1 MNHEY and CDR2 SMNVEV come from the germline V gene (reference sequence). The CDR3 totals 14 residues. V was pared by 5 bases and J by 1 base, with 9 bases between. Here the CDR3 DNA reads TGTGCCAGCAGTCCGGGACGGAGCAATCAGCCCCAGCATTTT. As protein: CASSPGRSNQPQHF.

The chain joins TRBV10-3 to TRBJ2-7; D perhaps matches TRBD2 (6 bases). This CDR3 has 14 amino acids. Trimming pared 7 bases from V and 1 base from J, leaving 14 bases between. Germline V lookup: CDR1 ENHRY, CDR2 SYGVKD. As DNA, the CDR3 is TGTGCCATCACCCCCGGGACTCGGTCCTACGAGCAGTACTTC. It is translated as CAITPGTRSYEQYF.

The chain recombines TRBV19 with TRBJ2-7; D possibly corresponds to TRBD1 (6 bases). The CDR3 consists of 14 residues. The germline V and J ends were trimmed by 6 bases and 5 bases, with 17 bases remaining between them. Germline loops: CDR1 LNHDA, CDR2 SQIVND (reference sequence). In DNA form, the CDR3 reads TGTGCCAGTAGCCCGTTTGGGGGCGAGGACGAGCAGTACTTC. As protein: CASSPFGGEDEQYF.

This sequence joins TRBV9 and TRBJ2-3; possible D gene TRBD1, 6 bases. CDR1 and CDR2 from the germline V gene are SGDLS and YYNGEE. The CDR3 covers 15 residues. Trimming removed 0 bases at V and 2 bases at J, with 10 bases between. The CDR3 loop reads CASSVGGGFTDTQYF. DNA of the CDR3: TGTGCCAGCAGCGTAGGAGGGGGATTCACAGATACGCAGTATTTT.

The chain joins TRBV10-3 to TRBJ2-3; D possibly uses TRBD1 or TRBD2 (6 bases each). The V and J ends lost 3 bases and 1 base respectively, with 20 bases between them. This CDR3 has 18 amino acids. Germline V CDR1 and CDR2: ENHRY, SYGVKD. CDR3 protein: CAISDAGPGEPGTDTQYF. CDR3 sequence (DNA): TGTGCCATCAGTGACGCGGGGCCAGGGGAGCCCGGCACAGATACGCAGTATTTT.

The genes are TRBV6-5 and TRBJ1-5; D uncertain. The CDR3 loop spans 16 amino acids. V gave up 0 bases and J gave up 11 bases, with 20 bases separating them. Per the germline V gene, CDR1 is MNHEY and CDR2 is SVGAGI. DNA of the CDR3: TGTGCCAGCAGTTACTCCTCCCATGGATCAAGTACGGCCCAGCATTTT. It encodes CASSYSSHGSSTAQHF.

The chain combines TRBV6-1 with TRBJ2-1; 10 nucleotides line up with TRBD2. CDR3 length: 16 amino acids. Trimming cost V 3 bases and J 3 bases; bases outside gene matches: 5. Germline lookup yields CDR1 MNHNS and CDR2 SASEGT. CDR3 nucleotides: TGTGCCAGCAGTGAGTGGACTAGCGGCTACTACAATGAGCAGTTCTTC. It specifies CASSEWTSGYYNEQFF.

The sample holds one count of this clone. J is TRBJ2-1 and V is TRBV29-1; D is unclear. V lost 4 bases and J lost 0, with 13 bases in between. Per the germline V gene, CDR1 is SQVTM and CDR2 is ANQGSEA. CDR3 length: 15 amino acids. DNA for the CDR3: TGCAGCGTTGGCATTCCCGAGAGCTCCTACAATGAGCAGTTCTTC. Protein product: CSVGIPESSYNEQFF.

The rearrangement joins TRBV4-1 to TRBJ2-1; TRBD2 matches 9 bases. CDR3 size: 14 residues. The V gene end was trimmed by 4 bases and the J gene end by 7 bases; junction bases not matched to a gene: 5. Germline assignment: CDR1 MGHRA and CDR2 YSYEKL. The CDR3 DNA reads TGCGCCAGCAGCCCTCCCGCGGGAGGGAATGAGCAGTTCTTC. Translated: CASSPPAGGNEQFF.

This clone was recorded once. The CDR3 DNA is TGTGCCAGCAGCCCCTGGACAGGGTTTGTCGAAAAACTGTTTTTT. Translating gives CASSPWTGFVEKLFF. The chain carries TRBV11-2 and TRBJ1-4; 8 bases are a match to TRBD1. Germline assignment: CDR1 SGHAT and CDR2 FQNNGV. The CDR3 runs to 15 residues. V lost 5 bases and J lost 8; bases outside the gene matches: 10.

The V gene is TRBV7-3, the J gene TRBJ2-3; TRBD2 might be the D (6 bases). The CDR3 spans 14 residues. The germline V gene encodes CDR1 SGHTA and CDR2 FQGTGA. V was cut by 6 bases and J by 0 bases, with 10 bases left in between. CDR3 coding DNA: TGTGCCAGCAGGGAGGGTGGGAGCACAGATACGCAGTATTTT. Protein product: CASREGGSTDTQYF.

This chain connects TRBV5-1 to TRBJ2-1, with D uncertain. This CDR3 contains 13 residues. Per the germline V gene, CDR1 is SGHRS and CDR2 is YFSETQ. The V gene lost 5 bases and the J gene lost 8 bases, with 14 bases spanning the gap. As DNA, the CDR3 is TGCGCCAGCAGGCCCCGGGCTATCCATGAGCAGTTCTTC. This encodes CASRPRAIHEQFF.

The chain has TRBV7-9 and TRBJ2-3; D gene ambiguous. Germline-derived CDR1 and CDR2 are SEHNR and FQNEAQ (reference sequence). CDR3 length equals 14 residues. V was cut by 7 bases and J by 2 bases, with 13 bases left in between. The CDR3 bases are TGTGCCAGCAACTTTGTCCGAAACACAGATACGCAGTATTTT. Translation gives CASNFVRNTDTQYF.

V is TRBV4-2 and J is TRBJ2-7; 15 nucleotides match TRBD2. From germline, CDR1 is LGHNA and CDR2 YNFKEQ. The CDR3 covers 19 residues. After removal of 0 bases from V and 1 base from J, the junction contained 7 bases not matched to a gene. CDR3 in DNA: TGTGCCAGCAGCCAAGATTGGACTAGCGGGGGGGCCAAATCCTACGAGCAGTACTTC. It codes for CASSQDWTSGGAKSYEQYF.

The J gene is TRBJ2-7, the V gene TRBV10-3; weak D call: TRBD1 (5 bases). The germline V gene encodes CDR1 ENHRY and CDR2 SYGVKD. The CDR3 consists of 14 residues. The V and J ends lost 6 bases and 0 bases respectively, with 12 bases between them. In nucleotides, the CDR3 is TGTGCCATCAGACTAACAGGATCCTCCTACGAGCAGTACTTC. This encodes CAIRLTGSSYEQYF.

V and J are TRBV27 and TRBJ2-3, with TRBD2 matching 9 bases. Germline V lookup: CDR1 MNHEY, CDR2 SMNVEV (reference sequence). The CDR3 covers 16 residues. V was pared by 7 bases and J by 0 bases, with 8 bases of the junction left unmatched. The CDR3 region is CASTSQRGASTDTQYF. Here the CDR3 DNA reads TGTGCCAGCACTTCTCAGCGGGGGGCTAGCACAGATACGCAGTATTTT.

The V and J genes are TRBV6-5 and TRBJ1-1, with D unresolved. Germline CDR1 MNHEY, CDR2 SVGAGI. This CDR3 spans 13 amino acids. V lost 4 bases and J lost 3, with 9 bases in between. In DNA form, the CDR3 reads TGTGCCAGCAGTTCCCAGGCATACACTGAAGCTTTCTTT. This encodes CASSSQAYTEAFF.

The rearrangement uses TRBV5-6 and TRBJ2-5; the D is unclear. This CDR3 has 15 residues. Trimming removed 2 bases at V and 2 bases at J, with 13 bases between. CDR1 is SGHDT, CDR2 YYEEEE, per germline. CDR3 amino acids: CASSFGSSEQETQYF. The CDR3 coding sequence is TGTGCCAGCAGCTTTGGCTCGTCAGAGCAAGAGACCCAGTACTTC.

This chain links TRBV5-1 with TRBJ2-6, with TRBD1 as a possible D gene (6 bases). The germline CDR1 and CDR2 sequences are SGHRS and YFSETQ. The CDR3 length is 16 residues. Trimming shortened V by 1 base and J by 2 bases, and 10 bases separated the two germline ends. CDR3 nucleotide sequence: TGCGCCAGCAGCTTGACGGCAGGGGCTGGGGCCAACGTCCTGACTTTC. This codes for CASSLTAGAGANVLTF.

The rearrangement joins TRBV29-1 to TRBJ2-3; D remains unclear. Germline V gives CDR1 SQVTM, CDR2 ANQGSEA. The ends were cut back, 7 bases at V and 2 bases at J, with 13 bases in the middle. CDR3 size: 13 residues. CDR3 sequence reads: CSAGGWLTDTQYF. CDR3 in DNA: TGCAGCGCCGGTGGCTGGCTCACAGATACGCAGTATTTT.

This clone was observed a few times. The CDR3 is CASTVGTVIGELFF. CDR3 bases: TGTGCCAGCACCGTCGGGACAGTCATCGGGGAGCTGTTTTTT. This chain joins TRBV7-2 and TRBJ2-2; 7 bases line up with TRBD1. The junction had 9 bases not matched to a gene; V was cut back by 7 bases and J by 7 bases. Germline V gene lookup returns CDR1 SGHTA and CDR2 FQGNSA. The CDR3 contains 14 residues.

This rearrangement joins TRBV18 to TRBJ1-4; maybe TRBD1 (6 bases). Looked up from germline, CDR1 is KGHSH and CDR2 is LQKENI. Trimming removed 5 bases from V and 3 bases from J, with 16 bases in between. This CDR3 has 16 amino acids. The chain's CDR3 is CASSWNQGQANEKLFF. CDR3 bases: TGTGCCAGCTCATGGAACCAGGGGCAGGCTAATGAAAAACTGTTTTTT.

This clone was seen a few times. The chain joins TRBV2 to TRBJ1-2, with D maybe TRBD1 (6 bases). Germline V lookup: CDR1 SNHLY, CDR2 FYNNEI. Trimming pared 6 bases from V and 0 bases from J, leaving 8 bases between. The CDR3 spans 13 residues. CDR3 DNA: TGTGCCAGCAGGGGACAAACTAACTATGGCTACACCTTC. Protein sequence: CASRGQTNYGYTF.

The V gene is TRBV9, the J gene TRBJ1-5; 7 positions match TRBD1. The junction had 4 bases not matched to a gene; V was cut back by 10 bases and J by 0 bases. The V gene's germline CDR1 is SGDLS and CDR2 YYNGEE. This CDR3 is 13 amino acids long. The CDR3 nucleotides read TGTGCCCCAGGGGGGGATAGCAATCAGCCCCAGCATTTT. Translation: CAPGGDSNQPQHF.

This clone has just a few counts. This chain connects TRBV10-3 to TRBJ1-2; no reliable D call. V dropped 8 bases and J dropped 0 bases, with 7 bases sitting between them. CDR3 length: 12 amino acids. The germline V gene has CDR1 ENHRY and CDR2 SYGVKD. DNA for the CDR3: TGTGCCATCGGCAGAGCTAACTATGGCTACACCTTC. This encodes CAIGRANYGYTF.